These 31 T cell receptor beta chains originate from one sample sequenced in a study of human T cells and chemical hapten exposure (dated by TCRdb to the early 2020s). The library was built by means of RACE. Instrument used: NextSeq 500. TCRdb reran the public reads through fastp at Q25 and MiXCR, keeping productive beta chains. Every distinct CDR3 protein forms one entry, paired with its most common genes and DNA. Here the sample has 360,000 or so distinct CDR3 sequences; under 6.5% occur a single time. Around 5.8% of the sample belongs to the ten largest clones. Interpreted using the paper, the time point label stands for: patch test 2, 6 weeks after DPC sensitization. In the paper's terms, the treatment or condition label means: therapeutic diphenylcyclopropenone sensitization with weekly scalp DPC. Here the sequenced sample was whole blood, taken in connection with sensitization to the hapten diphenylcyclopropenone (DPC). Source of these receptors: a woman between 18 and 30 years old with alopecia areata. Some clones in this sample may be carry-over from other donors' samples.

The chain is built from TRBV4-3 and TRBJ2-3, with 12 nucleotides matching TRBD2. Germline loops: CDR1 LGHNA, CDR2 YSLEER. V lost 4 bases, J lost 5 bases, and 7 bases stayed unmatched. The CDR3 runs to 16 residues. The CDR3 coding sequence is TGCGCCAGCAGCCCTCTAGCGGGGGGGCAGGGAGATACGCAGTATTTT. Its protein is CASSPLAGGQGDTQYF.

This clonotype was seen more than once but under ten times. The rearrangement links TRBV11-2 to TRBJ2-5; no definite D call. Trimming stripped 5 bases from V and 2 bases from J, with 6 bases between. Germline V gene data show CDR1 as SGHAT and CDR2 as FQNNGV. This CDR3 is 12 amino acids long. The CDR3 spells CASSADQETQYF. The CDR3 DNA reads TGTGCCAGCAGCGCGGATCAAGAGACCCAGTACTTC.

The chain carries TRBV18 and TRBJ2-7; 7 bases align to TRBD1. CDR1 and CDR2 (germline): KGHSH, LQKENI. The ends lost 2 bases at V and 2 bases at J; junction bases unmatched: 3. This CDR3 contains 14 residues. The CDR3 DNA reads TGTGCCAGCTCACCAACTGGACAGGCCTACGAGCAGTACTTC. This sequence encodes CASSPTGQAYEQYF. Looking up the rest from reference TRBV18 and TRBJ2-7 gives the full variable domain: NAGVMQNPRHLVRRRGQEARLRCSPMKGHSHVYWYRQLPEEGLKFMVYLQKENIIDESGMPKERFSAEFPKEGPSILRIQQVVRGDSAAYFCASSPTGQAYEQYFGPGTRLTVT.

In its sample, this clonotype was seen many times. The chain recombines TRBV28 with TRBJ1-3; TRBD1 matches at 7 bases. The length of the CDR3 is 16 residues. The V gene end was trimmed by 3 bases and the J gene end by 0 bases; junction bases not matched to a gene: 5. Germline values: CDR1 MDHEN, CDR2 SYDVKM. DNA of the CDR3: TGTGCCAGCAGTTTTAGCGACAGGGCCTCTGGAAACACCATATATTTT. Its translation: CASSFSDRASGNTIYF.

The CDR3 reads CASIFWRGSSREKLFF. The CDR3 DNA reads TGTGCCAGCATTTTTTGGCGGGGGTCCTCTAGGGAAAAACTGTTTTTT. The rearrangement uses TRBV6-1 and TRBJ1-4, with D perhaps TRBD1 (5 bases). CDR1 is MNHNS and CDR2 is SASEGT in the germline V gene. The ends were cut back, 7 bases at V and 8 bases at J, with 23 bases in the middle. CDR3 size: 16 residues.

This clonotype was counted many times. V is TRBV6-5 and J is TRBJ1-4, with 9 positions matching TRBD1. Germline values: CDR1 MNHEY, CDR2 SVGAGI. This CDR3 comprises 15 residues. V shed 5 bases, J shed 5 bases, and the junction held 6 bases outside the gene matches. CDR3 in amino acids: CASSTTTGGNEKLFF. The DNA of the CDR3 is TGTGCCAGCAGTACAACGACAGGGGGAAATGAAAAACTGTTTTTT.

V and J are TRBV29-1 and TRBJ2-3; tentatively, D is TRBD1 or TRBD2 (5 bases each). The V end was cut by 4 bases, the J end by 4 bases, with 15 bases between. Looked up from germline, CDR1 is SQVTM and CDR2 is ANQGSEA. The CDR3 contains 14 residues. CDR3 bases: TGCAGCGTTGTGGGGGACGACCGACCAGATACGCAGTATTTT. It translates to CSVVGDDRPDTQYF.

The V call is TRBV10-3, the J call TRBJ2-3; D is unclear. V lost 2 bases, J lost 5 bases, and 8 bases lay in between. The CDR3 totals 13 residues. Germline assignment: CDR1 ENHRY and CDR2 SYGVKD. The CDR3 region is CAISEPFGDTQYF. CDR3 nucleotides: TGTGCCATCAGTGAGCCTTTCGGAGATACGCAGTATTTT.

This clonotype was observed many times. CDR3 bases: TGTGCCAGCATGTATCCAGGAAGCTACGAGCAGTACTTC. Residues: CASMYPGSYEQYF. The chain employs TRBV25-1 and TRBJ2-7, with D unresolved. The V gene's germline CDR1 is MGHDK and CDR2 SYGVNS. V was shortened by 7 bases and J by 3 bases, with 13 bases between the two germline ends. CDR3 length: 13 residues.

This clonotype was found many times. The chain employs TRBV11-2 and TRBJ1-5, with D hard to call. This CDR3 spans 12 amino acids. V lost 5 bases, J lost 10 bases, and 12 bases lay in between. Germline V gene sequence: CDR1 SGHAT, CDR2 FQNNGV. CDR3 region: CASSPVIGPQHF. The DNA for the CDR3 is TGTGCCAGCAGCCCTGTAATCGGCCCCCAGCATTTT.

The table lists this clonotype with a few counts. This chain links TRBV2 with TRBJ2-2; D is possibly TRBD2 (5 bases). This CDR3 comprises 14 residues. Trimming took 6 bases from V and 0 from J, leaving 8 bases between them. Germline V gene data show CDR1 as SNHLY and CDR2 as FYNNEI. The CDR3, as DNA: TGTGCCAGCAGGTTGGACTCGAACACCGGGGAGCTGTTTTTT. This gives the protein CASRLDSNTGELFF.

This clonotype was found a few times. Germline and junction disagree at one end, which may indicate a read error. The chain has TRBV5-6 and TRBJ1-2; no clear D gene. Per germline, CDR1 SGHDT and CDR2 YYEEEE. This CDR3 region has 15 residues. The CDR3 bases are TGTGCCAGCAGGTTGGTGGAGGCATCGAACTATGGCTACACCTTC. It encodes CASRLVEASNYGYTF.

This clonotype was seen ten or more times. The chain links TRBV20-1 to TRBJ2-2; D remains unclear. Trimming took 1 base from V and 3 from J, leaving 12 bases between them. The CDR3 sequence is 15 residues long. CDR1 DFQATT and CDR2 SNEGSKA come from the germline V gene (reference sequence). The CDR3, as DNA: TGCAGTGCTAGAGCCCGAGTGGGTTACACCGGGGAGCTGTTTTTT. This codes for CSARARVGYTGELFF.

V gene TRBV6-6 combines with J gene TRBJ2-3; D remains ambiguous. The CDR3 totals 13 residues. Germline V gene data show CDR1 as MNHNY and CDR2 as SVGAGI (reference sequence). Trimming took off 2 bases at V and 2 bases at J, with 5 bases between the two ends. Written as DNA, the CDR3 is TGTGCCAGCAGTTACACCTACACAGATACGCAGTATTTT. Its translation is CASSYTYTDTQYF.

This clonotype occurred a few times. The chain has TRBV12-5 and TRBJ1-1, with D perhaps matching TRBD1 (5 bases). The CDR3 contains 15 residues. The V end lost 6 bases, the J end lost 0 bases, and 14 bases lay between the germline ends. The germline V gene has CDR1 LGHNT and CDR2 FRNRAP. The CDR3 reads CASGTPWGLNTEAFF. In DNA, the CDR3 is TGTGCTAGTGGAACGCCATGGGGCTTGAACACTGAAGCTTTCTTT.

The chain uses TRBV28 and TRBJ2-7; D unclear. CDR1 is MDHEN, CDR2 SYDVKM, per germline. V gave up 3 bases and J gave up 0 bases, with 6 bases separating them. This CDR3 contains 13 residues. CDR3 residues: CASSFSNSYEQYF. In DNA, the CDR3 is TGTGCCAGCAGTTTCAGTAACTCCTACGAGCAGTACTTC.

The chain carries TRBV19 and TRBJ1-2, with a possible D match to TRBD1 (6 bases). V lost 4 bases and J 6 bases, leaving 18 bases between the germline ends. Germline V gene lookup returns CDR1 LNHDA and CDR2 SQIVND (reference sequence). The CDR3 loop spans 15 amino acids. CDR3 residues: CASSSLDKGEDGYTF. DNA of the CDR3: TGTGCCAGTAGTAGCCTGGACAAGGGGGAGGATGGCTACACCTTC.

This clonotype was seen many times. The V call is TRBV24-1, the J call TRBJ1-2; TRBD1 might be the D (6 bases). The CDR3 totals 14 residues. From germline, CDR1 is KGHDR and CDR2 SFDVKD. V lost 3 bases, J lost 7 bases, and 14 bases lay in between. CDR3 nucleotide sequence: TGTGCCACCAGTGATCCCTCTACAGGGTCTGGCTACACCTTC. Protein product: CATSDPSTGSGYTF.

The chain couples TRBV20-1 to TRBJ2-7; the D is unclear. Germline V gives CDR1 DFQATT, CDR2 SNEGSKA (reference sequence). The CDR3 consists of 11 residues. The ends were cut back, 5 bases at V and 3 bases at J, with 8 bases in the middle. The CDR3 spells CSAEKDYEQYF. CDR3 in DNA: TGCAGTGCTGAGAAGGACTACGAGCAGTACTTC.

In its sample, this clonotype was seen many times. The chain uses TRBV6-4 and TRBJ2-7, with D tentatively TRBD1 or TRBD2 (6 bases each). Germline V gene sequence: CDR1 MRHNA, CDR2 SNTAGT. The V end was cut by 8 bases, the J end by 4 bases, with 15 bases between. This CDR3 is 13 amino acids long. CDR3 loop: CASARDTQYEQYF. The CDR3 DNA follows: TGTGCCAGCGCGCGGGACACACAATACGAGCAGTACTTC.

The sample holds a few counts of this clonotype. The CDR3 nucleotides read TGCGCCAGCAGCCAAGATCGCGTTGGTCCCTCTTACTCTGGGGCCAACGTCCTGACTTTC. Its translation: CASSQDRVGPSYSGANVLTF. The chain carries TRBV4-3 and TRBJ2-6, with D uncertain. CDR3 length: 20 amino acids. Germline V CDR1 and CDR2: LGHNA, YSLEER. V was shortened by 0 bases and J by 0 bases, with 18 bases between the two germline ends.

This clonotype was picked up many times. This chain joins TRBV29-1 and TRBJ2-2, with D unresolved. Trimming removed 1 base from V and 4 bases from J, with 7 bases in between. From germline, CDR1 is SQVTM and CDR2 ANQGSEA. This CDR3 spans 13 amino acids. CDR3 in amino acids: CSVEGKFTGELFF. Here the CDR3 DNA reads TGCAGCGTTGAAGGAAAATTCACCGGGGAGCTGTTTTTT.

The sample holds a few counts of this clonotype. This sequence joins TRBV7-2 and TRBJ1-3; D ambiguous. V shed 0 bases and J shed 2 bases, with 8 bases lying between them. CDR3 length: 15 amino acids. CDR1 SGHTA and CDR2 FQGNSA come from the germline V gene. The CDR3 coding sequence is TGTGCCAGCAGCTTAGCGAGGCCCGCTGGAAACACCATATATTTT. Its protein product is CASSLARPAGNTIYF.

Many counts were recorded for this clonotype. This sequence joins TRBV29-1 and TRBJ1-2; D unresolved. The CDR3 spans 13 residues. Germline V gene lookup returns CDR1 SQVTM and CDR2 ANQGSEA. The germline V and J ends were trimmed by 6 bases and 0 bases, with 11 bases remaining between them. The CDR3 is CSVAPSANYGYTF. The CDR3 DNA follows: TGCAGCGTCGCCCCTTCAGCTAACTATGGCTACACCTTC.

This clonotype was found many times. The chain has TRBV7-9 and TRBJ2-3; D is perhaps TRBD2 (5 bases). This CDR3 spans 15 amino acids. From germline, CDR1 is SEHNR and CDR2 FQNEAQ (reference sequence). Trimming took off 1 base at V and 0 bases at J, with 8 bases between the two ends. The CDR3 loop is CASSLGRGSTDTQYF. CDR3 DNA sequence: TGTGCCAGCAGCTTAGGACGGGGTAGCACAGATACGCAGTATTTT.

At least ten counts were recorded for this clonotype. This chain connects TRBV29-1 to TRBJ1-2; D is uncertain. Between the trimmed V and J ends, which lost 3 bases and 4 bases, there was a span of 12 bases. Germline-derived CDR1 and CDR2 are SQVTM and ANQGSEA. This CDR3 spans 13 amino acids. In nucleotides, the CDR3 is TGCAGCGTTGAGGTAGAGGGTGGCTATGGCTACACCTTC. This gives the protein CSVEVEGGYGYTF.

The chain couples TRBV28 to TRBJ2-4, with D perhaps matching TRBD1 or TRBD2 (6 bases each). V was trimmed by 2 bases and J by 8 bases, leaving 13 bases between them. The V gene's germline CDR1 is MDHEN and CDR2 SYDVKM. This CDR3 region has 14 residues. The CDR3, as DNA: TGTGCCAGCAGTTTACAGGGGTGGGAGGACATTCAGTACTTC. Amino acid sequence: CASSLQGWEDIQYF.

Many counts were recorded for this clonotype. The chain links TRBV5-1 to TRBJ1-2, with 9 nucleotides matching TRBD1. This CDR3 region has 16 residues. V lost 4 bases and J lost 4; bases outside the gene matches: 11. Germline V gene sequence: CDR1 SGHRS, CDR2 YFSETQ. The CDR3 nucleotides read TGCGCCAGCAGCCCAGCCCCCGGGACAGGGACCTATGGCTACACCTTC. Amino acid sequence: CASSPAPGTGTYGYTF.

This clonotype was seen more than once but under ten times. The V call is TRBV5-1, the J call TRBJ1-6, with a weak D call TRBD1 (6 bases). This CDR3 is 13 amino acids long. The V end was cut by 4 bases, the J end by 7 bases, with 9 bases between. Germline CDR1 reads SGHRS; CDR2 reads YFSETQ. This chain's CDR3 is CASSLGQNSPLHF. CDR3 nucleotide sequence: TGCGCCAGCAGCCTGGGACAAAATTCACCCCTCCACTTT.

This clonotype was counted between two and nine times. V and J are TRBV5-6 and TRBJ2-4; D not resolved. Germline V CDR1 and CDR2: SGHDT, YYEEEE. Deletions cut 4 bases from V and 8 bases from J, with 16 bases between. This CDR3 region has 14 residues. The CDR3 here is CASSELRNMDIQYF. CDR3 DNA: TGTGCCAGCAGCGAACTGCGTAACATGGACATTCAGTACTTC.

This sequence joins TRBV20-1 and TRBJ2-4; 11 bases map to TRBD2. Trimming removed 2 bases from V and 5 bases from J; junction bases left unmatched: 11. CDR1 and CDR2 from the germline V gene are DFQATT and SNEGSKA (reference sequence). The CDR3 consists of 17 residues. The CDR3 region has the DNA TGCAGTGCTAGATCCCTTAGCGGGGGGGCCGAGGAAAACATTCAGTACTTC. Its protein product is CSARSLSGGAEENIQYF.